The present entry profiles one T cell receptor beta chain with its context. This sample stems from a study of early T cells in non-severe SARS-CoV-2 infection. TCRdb ran MiXCR on the 5' RACE reads and lists one entry per CDR3 protein. The sample lists about 92,000 distinct CDR3 sequences, approximately 14% occurring once. CDR3 size: 18 residues. Germline V CDR1 and CDR2: MDHEN, SYDVKM. Trimming took 3 bases from V and 2 from J, leaving 21 bases between them. Sequenced: whole blood. The receptor's source is an adult who was a healthcare worker with PCR-confirmed SARS-CoV-2 infection or an uninfected control (not recorded which). The chain employs TRBV28 and TRBJ2-3; D perhaps matches TRBD1 (7 bases). The CDR3 reads CASSFQGEIAAFTDTQYF. The CDR3 DNA reads TGTGCCAGCAGTTTTCAGGGGGAGATAGCGGCGTTCACAGATACGCAGTATTTT.